This T cell receptor beta chain was identified during a study of CD8 T cells in ankylosing spondylitis. Overall study findings and caveats: Several of the motif variants were reported before in synovial fluid and blood from reactive arthritis. In ankylosing spondylitis blood, a motif of about eight highly homologous TCR beta variants appeared characteristic. Those disease-linked clones were CD8+; they were also relatively rare in peripheral blood.

The germline gives CDR1 SGDLS, CDR2 YYNGEE. The CDR3 runs 16 residues. Trimming left V 0 bases short and J 5 bases short, with 14 bases between. With molecular barcodes, quantitative 5'-RACE was used to make the TCR beta libraries. TCRdb reprocessed the 5' RACE reads with MiXCR, giving one entry per CDR3 protein. This table has tens of thousands of distinct CDR3 sequences, 3% appearing once. There are many counts of this clonotype. Its antigen is currently unknown. The V and J genes are TRBV9 and TRBJ2-2; possible D gene TRBD1, 5 bases. The origin of this receptor is a male donor with ankylosing spondylitis or in good health (not recorded which). The source material was blood, either unsorted or a sorted T cell fraction (not recorded which). The CDR3 DNA reads as TGTGCCAGCAGCGTAGCCAGGGCCCTGGGGACCGGGGAGCTGTTTTTT. Encoded protein: CASSVARALGTGELFF.